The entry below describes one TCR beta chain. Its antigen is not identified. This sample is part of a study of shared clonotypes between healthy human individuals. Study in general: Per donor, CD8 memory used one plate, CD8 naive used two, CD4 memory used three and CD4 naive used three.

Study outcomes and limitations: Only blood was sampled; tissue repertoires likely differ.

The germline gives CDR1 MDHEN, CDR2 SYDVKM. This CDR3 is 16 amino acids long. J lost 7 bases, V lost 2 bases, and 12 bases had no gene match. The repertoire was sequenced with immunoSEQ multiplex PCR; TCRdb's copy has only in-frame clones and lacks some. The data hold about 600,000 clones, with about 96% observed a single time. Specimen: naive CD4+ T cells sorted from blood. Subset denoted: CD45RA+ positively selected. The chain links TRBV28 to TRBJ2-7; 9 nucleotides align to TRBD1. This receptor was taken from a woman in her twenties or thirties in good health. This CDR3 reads CASSLVTGTGIWEQYF. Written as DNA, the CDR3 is TGTGCCAGCAGTTTAGTGACCGGGACAGGGATCTGGGAGCAGTACTTC.